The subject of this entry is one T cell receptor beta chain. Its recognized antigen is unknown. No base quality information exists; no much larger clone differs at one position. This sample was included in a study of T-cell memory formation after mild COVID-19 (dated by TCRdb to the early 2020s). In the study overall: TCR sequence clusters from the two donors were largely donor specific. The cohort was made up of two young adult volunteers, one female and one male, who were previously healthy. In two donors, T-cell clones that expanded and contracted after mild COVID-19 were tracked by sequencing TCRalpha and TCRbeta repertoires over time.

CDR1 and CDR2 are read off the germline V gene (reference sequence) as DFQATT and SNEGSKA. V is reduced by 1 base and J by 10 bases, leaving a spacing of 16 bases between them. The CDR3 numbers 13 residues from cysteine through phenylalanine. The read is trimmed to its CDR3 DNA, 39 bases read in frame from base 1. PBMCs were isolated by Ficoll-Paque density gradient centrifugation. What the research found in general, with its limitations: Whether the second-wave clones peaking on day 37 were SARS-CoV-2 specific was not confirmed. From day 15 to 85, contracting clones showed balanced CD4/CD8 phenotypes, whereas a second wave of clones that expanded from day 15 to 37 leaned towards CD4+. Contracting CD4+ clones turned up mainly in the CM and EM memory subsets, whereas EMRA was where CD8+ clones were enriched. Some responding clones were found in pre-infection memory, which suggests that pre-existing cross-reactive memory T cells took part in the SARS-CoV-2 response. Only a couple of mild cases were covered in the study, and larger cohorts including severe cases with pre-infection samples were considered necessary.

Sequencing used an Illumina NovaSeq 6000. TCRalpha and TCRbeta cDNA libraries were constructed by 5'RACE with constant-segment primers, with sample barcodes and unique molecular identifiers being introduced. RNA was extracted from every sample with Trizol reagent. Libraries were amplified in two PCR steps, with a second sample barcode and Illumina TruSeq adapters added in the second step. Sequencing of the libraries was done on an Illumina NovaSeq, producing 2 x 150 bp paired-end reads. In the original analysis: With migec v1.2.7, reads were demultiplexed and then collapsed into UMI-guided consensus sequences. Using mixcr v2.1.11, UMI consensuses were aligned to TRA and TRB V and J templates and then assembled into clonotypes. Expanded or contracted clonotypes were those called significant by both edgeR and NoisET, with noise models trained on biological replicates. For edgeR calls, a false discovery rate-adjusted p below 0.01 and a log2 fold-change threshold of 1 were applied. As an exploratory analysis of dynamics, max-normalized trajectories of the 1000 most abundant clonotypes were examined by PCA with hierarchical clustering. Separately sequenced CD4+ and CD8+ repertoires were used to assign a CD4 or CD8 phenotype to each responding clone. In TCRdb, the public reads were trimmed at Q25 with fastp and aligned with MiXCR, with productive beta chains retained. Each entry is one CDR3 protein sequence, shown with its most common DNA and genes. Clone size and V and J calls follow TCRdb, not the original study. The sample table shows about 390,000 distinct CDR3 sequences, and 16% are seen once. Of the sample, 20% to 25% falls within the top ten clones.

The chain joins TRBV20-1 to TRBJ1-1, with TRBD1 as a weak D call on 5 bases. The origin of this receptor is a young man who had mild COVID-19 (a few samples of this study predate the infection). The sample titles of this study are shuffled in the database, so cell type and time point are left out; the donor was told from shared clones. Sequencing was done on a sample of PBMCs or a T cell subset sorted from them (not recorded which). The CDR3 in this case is CSARAGAGSGAFF. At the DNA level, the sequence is TGCAGTGCTAGAGCCGGGGCGGGGTCCGGAGCTTTCTTT.